This TCR beta chain appears in the sequencing data of a study of cytomegalovirus exposure and HLA in healthy donors. Study overall: Caucasian-associated ancestry cluster membership applied to about 77% of a few hundred genotyped donors.

Findings and limits, study-wide: Three chains linked to CMV were shown in vitro to be specific for CMV antigens. In a later analysis, productive TCRs from donors in an Asian-associated ancestry cluster reportedly carried fewer N-insertions than the cohort mean.

Both 60 Vbeta primers and 13 Jbeta primers went into the PCR. Some clones are missing from TCRdb's copy, which holds only in-frame ones; the method was immunoSEQ multiplex PCR. The table lists roughly 100,000 clones, about four fifths of them singletons. For this clone: Its target is unknown.

The sample comprised PBMCs. This clonotype was sampled from a woman aged 45-60 years in good health and CMV-seropositive.

CDR3 bases: TGTGCCAGCAGCCCGGGAGGGGCGTCGAAGACCCAGTACTTC. Its protein is CASSPGGASKTQYF. The chain uses TRBV9 and TRBJ2-5, with 8 bases identical to TRBD2. The V gene's germline CDR1 is SGDLS and CDR2 YYNGEE. After removal of 4 bases from V and 6 bases from J, the junction contained 8 bases not matched to a gene. This CDR3 is 14 amino acids long.